A selection of T cell receptor beta chains follows, all from one sample in a study of blood T cell repertoires in COVID-19. TCRdb's table, derived via immunoSEQ multiplex PCR, lists solely in-frame clones and lacks some. The data contain some 390,000 clones, 89% of them singletons. Sequencing was done on a sample of peripheral blood. These receptors were obtained from a woman in her 40s with COVID-19, enrolled during active disease. The CDR3 runs from the conserved cysteine through the conserved F or W. Each record gives: clone size, V gene, D gene, J gene, CDR3 DNA, CDR3 protein. The D gene is left open where the match is weak. Clone size appears in some rows only: once, few, many, or a class for an expanded clone.

-	TRBV7-2	TRBD2	TRBJ2-7	TGTGCCAGCAGCTCACGGACTAGCGGTCCCTACGAGCAGTACTTC	CASSSRTSGPYEQYF
once	TRBV18	TRBD1	TRBJ1-3	TGTGCCAGCTCACGCTCCGGGACAGGCCTTCTAGGAAACACCATATATTTT	CASSRSGTGLLGNTIYF
-	TRBV28	-	TRBJ2-7	TGTGCCAGCACCTCGGTTCCCTACGAGCAGTACTTC	CASTSVPYEQYF
-	TRBV27	TRBD1	TRBJ1-6	TGTGCCAGCAGCCATCCCAGGGGGACCCACTCCTATAATTCACCCCTCCACTTT	CASSHPRGTHSYNSPLHF
once	TRBV6-5	-	TRBJ1-2	TGTGCCAGCAGGCTCCAGGGCGCAGTGGATGGCTACACCTTC	CASRLQGAVDGYTF
-	TRBV12-3/TRBV12-4	TRBD1	TRBJ2-3	TGTGCCAGCAGTTCCAGGGGGTGGGATACGCAGTATTTT	CASSSRGWDTQYF
-	TRBV2	TRBD1	TRBJ1-2	TGTGCCAGCTCGGGACAGGGGGTGGGTGGCTACACCTTC	CASSGQGVGGYTF
-	TRBV30	-	TRBJ1-2	TGTGCCTCCTTCTGGGGGGGTGAAAAGGATGGCTACACCTTC	CASFWGGEKDGYTF
-	TRBV27	TRBD2	TRBJ2-1	TGTGCCAGCAGTTTAAAGAACGGCGGGAGTAGGCACAATGAGCAGTTCTTC	CASSLKNGGSRHNEQFF
-	TRBV4-3	-	TRBJ1-2	TGCGCCAGCAGCCAAGGAGCTCTAGACGGGGGCTACACCTTC	CASSQGALDGGYTF
-	TRBV4-3	-	TRBJ2-1	TGCGCCAGCAGCCAAGATAGAAACGATGAGCAGTTCTTC	CASSQDRNDEQFF
-	TRBV3-1/TRBV3-2	-	TRBJ1-5	TGTGCCAGCAGCCTTCAGGGTGGCAGCAATCAGCCCCAGCATTTT	CASSLQGGSNQPQHF
-	TRBV11-2	TRBD1	TRBJ1-3	TGTGCCAGCAGCTTTACTGGGACAGGCCCGGTCAACACCATATATTTT	CASSFTGTGPVNTIYF
-	TRBV6-5	-	TRBJ1-1	TGTGCCAGCAGTCCCCAAACCGAGGGGGACACTGAAGCTTTCTTT	CASSPQTEGDTEAFF
-	TRBV11-2	-	TRBJ1-1	TGTGCCAGCAGCTTATCTTCTGCGGGACTCTTGAACACTGAAGCTTTCTTT	CASSLSSAGLLNTEAFF
-	TRBV18	-	TRBJ2-5	TGTGCCAGCTTCCCAGGGGGGACCGGCGGGACCCAGTACTTC	CASFPGGTGGTQYF
-	TRBV10-3	-	TRBJ2-2	TGTGCCATCACCGGTCGGGGTAGCGGCAGCCTTGGCACCGGGGAGCTGTTTTTT	CAITGRGSGSLGTGELFF
-	TRBV7-2	-	TRBJ1-5	TGTGCCAGCAGCTTTTCAGGGGAGAATCAGCCCCAGCATTTT	CASSFSGENQPQHF
-	TRBV7-2	TRBD2	TRBJ2-4	TGTGCCAGCAGCTTAGAGGGCGGGGGGGCTGGTGGAAACATTCAGTACTTC	CASSLEGGGAGGNIQYF
-	TRBV28	TRBD1	TRBJ2-7	TGTGCCAGCAGTTCCGAACAGGGGCTCTCCTACGAGCAGTACTTC	CASSSEQGLSYEQYF
-	TRBV7-2	-	TRBJ1-1	TGTGCCAGCAGCCACCAGGGGAGTAACACTGAAGCTTTCTTT	CASSHQGSNTEAFF
-	TRBV29-1	-	TRBJ1-2	TGCAGCGTTGAAGGGGCGGGGGCTAACTATGGCTACACCTTC	CSVEGAGANYGYTF
few	TRBV19	-	TRBJ2-7	TGTGCCAGTAGTACCTCCAGGGACTCCTACGAGCAGTACTTC	CASSTSRDSYEQYF
-	TRBV4-3	-	TRBJ1-3	TGCGCCAGCAGCCAAGATCTTTACAGGGAGGGCACCATATATTTT	CASSQDLYREGTIYF
-	TRBV29-1	TRBD1	TRBJ1-1	TGCAGCGGTGGACAGGGAGTAGACACTGAAGCTTTCTTT	CSGGQGVDTEAFF
-	TRBV25-1	-	TRBJ1-1	TGTGCCAGCAGGCCCCAGGGCGGGGCCACTGAAGCTTTCTTT	CASRPQGGATEAFF
-	TRBV5-1	TRBD2	TRBJ2-7	TGCGCCAGCAGCTTTCTTACCGGGAGGGCCCCCTACGAGCAGTACTTC	CASSFLTGRAPYEQYF
-	TRBV6-5	TRBD1	TRBJ1-1	TGTGCCAGCAGAAAAATCCAGGGGGCTGAAGCTTTCTTT	CASRKIQGAEAFF
-	TRBV27	TRBD1	TRBJ1-2	TGTGCCAGCAGGCGACCCGGGACAGGGGCAGGTGGCTACACCTTC	CASRRPGTGAGGYTF
once	TRBV7-2	-	TRBJ1-3	TGTGCCAGCAGCTCGCCGGGGACACCCACTGGAAACACCATATATTTT	CASSSPGTPTGNTIYF
-	TRBV30	TRBD2	TRBJ2-5	TGTGCCTGGGGGACTAACGAAGAGACCCAGTACTTC	CAWGTNEETQYF
-	TRBV28	TRBD2	TRBJ2-7	TGTGCCAGCAGTTTATCGCGACTAGCGGACTCCTACGAGCAGTACTTC	CASSLSRLADSYEQYF
-	TRBV15	TRBD2	TRBJ2-1	TGTGCCACCAGCGGAGCGGGAGCGAAGCATGAGCAGTTCTTC	CATSGAGAKHEQFF
-	TRBV5-5	TRBD1	TRBJ2-5	TGTGCCAGCAGCTTCGCCGGGACAGGGTATAGGGAGACCCAGTACTTC	CASSFAGTGYRETQYF
-	TRBV10-3	-	TRBJ2-7	TGTGCCATCAGTGAGCCGAGAAGTTCCTACGAGCAGTACTTC	CAISEPRSSYEQYF
-	TRBV6-5	-	TRBJ2-2	TGTGCCACCTCGGACATACTGAACACCGGGGAGCTGTTTTTT	CATSDILNTGELFF
-	TRBV7-6	TRBD2	TRBJ2-3	TGTGCCAGCAGCCCCACTAGCGGACGATTCACAGATACGCAGTATTTT	CASSPTSGRFTDTQYF
-	TRBV4-3	TRBD1	TRBJ1-2	TGCGCCAGCAGCCCGACGGCACAGGGGGCTCAAGGGTATGGCTACACCTTC	CASSPTAQGAQGYGYTF
-	TRBV28	-	TRBJ2-4	TGTGCCAGCACCTCAGGGAGGAACATTCAGTACTTC	CASTSGRNIQYF
-	TRBV2	-	TRBJ1-5	TGTGCCAGTGCCTTCGGGGGGACACATTCTAGCAATCAGCCCCAGCATTTT	CASAFGGTHSSNQPQHF
-	TRBV28	TRBD1	TRBJ2-1	TGTGCCAGCAGTTCCGGGACAGGGGAATACAATGAGCAGTTCTTC	CASSSGTGEYNEQFF
-	TRBV6-6	-	TRBJ1-5	TGTGCCAGCAGTTTTCCTAATCAGCCCCAGCATTTT	CASSFPNQPQHF
-	TRBV28	TRBD2	TRBJ2-5	TGTGCCAGCAGTTTAGGACTAGCGGGGGCACAAGAGACCCAGTACTTC	CASSLGLAGAQETQYF
-	TRBV6-2/TRBV6-3	-	TRBJ2-5	TGTGCCAGCAGTTACCCACCCCCCCCACGGGCCCAGTACTTC	CASSYPPPPRAQYF
-	TRBV4-1	-	TRBJ2-7	TGCGCCAGCAGGCCCGTGGGGGGACGCGGCTACGAGCAGTACTTC	CASRPVGGRGYEQYF
-	TRBV7-8	-	TRBJ1-5	TGTGCCAGCAGCTTAGACAGGAATCAGCCCCAGCATTTT	CASSLDRNQPQHF
-	TRBV5-1	-	TRBJ2-1	TGCGCCAGCAGCCCCTTGGGGGGGGCGGCCTACAATGAGCAGTTCTTC	CASSPLGGAAYNEQFF
few	TRBV3-1/TRBV3-2	TRBD1	TRBJ2-7	TGTGCCAGCAGCCAAGGGACAGGGGTATCCGAGCAGTACTTC	CASSQGTGVSEQYF
few	TRBV28	TRBD2	TRBJ2-1	TGTGCCAGCAGTTTATTGTCGGGACTAGCGGGAAACAATGAGCAGTTCTTC	CASSLLSGLAGNNEQFF
-	TRBV7-2	TRBD1	TRBJ1-2	TGTGCCAGCAGCGCCGGGACAGGGGGCTCCCGTCTTAGTGGCTACACCTTC	CASSAGTGGSRLSGYTF
-	TRBV28	-	TRBJ1-1	TGTGCCAGCACCCTCCCCAGGAACACTGAAGCTTTCTTT	CASTLPRNTEAFF
-	TRBV28	TRBD1	TRBJ1-1	TGTGCCAGCAGTTTCCCCTTGACAGGGGGCTTGTACACTGAAGCTTTCTTT	CASSFPLTGGLYTEAFF
-	TRBV4-2	-	TRBJ2-7	TGTGCCAGCAGCCAAGAGGAAGGGGCCTACGAGCAGTACTTC	CASSQEEGAYEQYF
-	TRBV6-6	TRBD1	TRBJ1-1	TGTGCCAGCAGTCGAACGCTTAACAGGGGGTTAAACACTGAAGCTTTCTTT	CASSRTLNRGLNTEAFF
-	TRBV30	-	TRBJ1-1	TGTGCCTGGAGGCCTCAAGCCCTTGAAGCTTTCTTT	CAWRPQALEAFF
-	TRBV30	TRBD1	TRBJ1-1	TGTGCCTGGATTGGTAAGGGGGCGAGTGAAGCTTTCTTT	CAWIGKGASEAFF
-	TRBV19	-	TRBJ1-2	TGTGCCAGCAAGAACGAGTACTCATCTACCGCCAACTATGGCTACACCTTC	CASKNEYSSTANYGYTF